This TCR beta chain was profiled in a study of shared clonotypes between healthy human individuals. Points from the study as a whole: Tissue TCR repertoires likely differ from these blood-only repertoires. Among donors, sharing of clonotypes was expected to be affected by sequencing depth. Clonotypes that were shared across four donors made up approximately 5% of naive CD4 clonotypes.

Turning to this clone: What it binds is unknown.

Only in-frame clones appear in the TCRdb table, and some are missing; sequencing was by immunoSEQ multiplex PCR. The data contain 1,500,000 or so clones, 98% of them singletons. The CDR3 contains 16 residues. J lost 7 bases, V lost 3 bases, and 11 bases had no gene match. Germline values: CDR1 SGHRS, CDR2 YFSETQ. This TCR derives from a young man in good health. The specimen sequenced was naive CD4+ T cells sorted from blood. Subset noted: CD45RA+ positively selected. The rearrangement uses TRBV5-1 and TRBJ2-5, with TRBD2 identical over 11 bases. The CDR3 spells CASSYSSGRPYLTQYF. Here the CDR3 DNA reads TGCGCCAGCAGCTATTCTAGCGGGAGGCCTTACTTGACCCAGTACTTC.